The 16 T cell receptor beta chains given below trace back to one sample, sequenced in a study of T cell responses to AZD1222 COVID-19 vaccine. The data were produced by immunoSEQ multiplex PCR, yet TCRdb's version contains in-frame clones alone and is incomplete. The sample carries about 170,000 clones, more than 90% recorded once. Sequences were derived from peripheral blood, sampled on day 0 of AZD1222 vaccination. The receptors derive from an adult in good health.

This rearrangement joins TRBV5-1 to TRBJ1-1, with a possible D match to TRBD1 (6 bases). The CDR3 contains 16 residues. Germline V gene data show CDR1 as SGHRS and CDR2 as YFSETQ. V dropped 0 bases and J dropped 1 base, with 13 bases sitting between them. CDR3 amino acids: CASSLAQTGPNTEAFF. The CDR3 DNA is TGCGCCAGCAGCTTGGCTCAGACAGGCCCGAACACTGAAGCTTTCTTT.

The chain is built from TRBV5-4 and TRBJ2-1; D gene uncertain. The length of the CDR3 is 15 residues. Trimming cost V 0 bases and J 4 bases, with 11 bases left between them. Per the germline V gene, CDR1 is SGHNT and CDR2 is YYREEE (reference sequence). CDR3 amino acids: CASSLGSGRYNEQFF. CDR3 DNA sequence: TGTGCCAGCAGCTTGGGGAGTGGACGGTACAATGAGCAGTTCTTC.

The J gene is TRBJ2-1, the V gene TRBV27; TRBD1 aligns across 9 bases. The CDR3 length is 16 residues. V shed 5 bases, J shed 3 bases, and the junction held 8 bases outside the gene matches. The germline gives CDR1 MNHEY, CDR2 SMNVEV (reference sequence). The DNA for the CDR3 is TGTGCCAGCAGTAGAACAGGGGGCTACGGCTACAATGAGCAGTTCTTC. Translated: CASSRTGGYGYNEQFF.

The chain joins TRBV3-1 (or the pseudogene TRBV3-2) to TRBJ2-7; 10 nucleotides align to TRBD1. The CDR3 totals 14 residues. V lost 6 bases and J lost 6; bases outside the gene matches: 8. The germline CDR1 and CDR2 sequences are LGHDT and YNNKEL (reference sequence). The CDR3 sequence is CASSHRTGGAEQYF. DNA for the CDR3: TGTGCCAGCAGTCACCGGACAGGGGGAGCCGAGCAGTACTTC.

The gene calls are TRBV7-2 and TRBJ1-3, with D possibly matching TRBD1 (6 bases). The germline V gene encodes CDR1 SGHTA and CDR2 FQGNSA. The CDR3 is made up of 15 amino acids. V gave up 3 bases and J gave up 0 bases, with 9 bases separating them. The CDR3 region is CASSFDRSSGNTIYF. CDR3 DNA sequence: TGTGCCAGCAGCTTCGACAGGAGCTCTGGAAACACCATATATTTT.

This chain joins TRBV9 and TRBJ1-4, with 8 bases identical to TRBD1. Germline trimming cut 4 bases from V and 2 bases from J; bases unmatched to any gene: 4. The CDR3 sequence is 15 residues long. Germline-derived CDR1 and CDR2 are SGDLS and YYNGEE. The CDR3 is CASSTRDRTNEKLFF. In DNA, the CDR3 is TGTGCCAGCAGCACGCGGGACAGGACTAATGAAAAACTGTTTTTT.

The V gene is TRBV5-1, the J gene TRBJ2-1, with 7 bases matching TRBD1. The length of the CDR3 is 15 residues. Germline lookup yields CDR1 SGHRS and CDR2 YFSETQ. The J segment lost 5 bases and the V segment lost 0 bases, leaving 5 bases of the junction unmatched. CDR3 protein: CASSLGQGANNEQFF. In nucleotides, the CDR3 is TGCGCCAGCAGCTTGGGACAGGGTGCGAACAATGAGCAGTTCTTC.

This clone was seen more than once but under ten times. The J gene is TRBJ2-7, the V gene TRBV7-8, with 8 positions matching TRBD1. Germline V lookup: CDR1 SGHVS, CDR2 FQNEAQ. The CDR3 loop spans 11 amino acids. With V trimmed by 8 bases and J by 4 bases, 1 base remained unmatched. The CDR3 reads CASQGAYEQYF. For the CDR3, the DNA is TGTGCCAGCCAGGGGGCTTACGAGCAGTACTTC.

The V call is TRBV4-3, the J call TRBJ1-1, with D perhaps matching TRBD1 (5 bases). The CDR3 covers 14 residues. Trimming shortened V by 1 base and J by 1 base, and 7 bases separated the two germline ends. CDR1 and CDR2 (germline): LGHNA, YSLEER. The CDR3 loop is CASSQGTSNTEAFF. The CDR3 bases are TGCGCCAGCAGCCAAGGGACATCGAACACTGAAGCTTTCTTT.

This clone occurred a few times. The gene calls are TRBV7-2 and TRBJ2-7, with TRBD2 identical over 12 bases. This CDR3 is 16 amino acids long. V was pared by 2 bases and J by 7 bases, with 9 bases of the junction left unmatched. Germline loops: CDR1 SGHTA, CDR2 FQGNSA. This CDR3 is CASSLSHLAGGGEQYF. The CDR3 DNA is TGTGCCAGCAGCTTATCCCACCTAGCGGGGGGGGGAGAGCAGTACTTC.

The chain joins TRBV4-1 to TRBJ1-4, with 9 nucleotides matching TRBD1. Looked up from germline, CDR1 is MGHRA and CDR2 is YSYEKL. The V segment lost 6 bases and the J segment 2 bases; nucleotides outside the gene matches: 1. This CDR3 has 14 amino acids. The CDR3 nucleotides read TGCGCCAGCAGGGGGACAGGGACTAATGAAAAACTGTTTTTT. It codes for CASRGTGTNEKLFF.

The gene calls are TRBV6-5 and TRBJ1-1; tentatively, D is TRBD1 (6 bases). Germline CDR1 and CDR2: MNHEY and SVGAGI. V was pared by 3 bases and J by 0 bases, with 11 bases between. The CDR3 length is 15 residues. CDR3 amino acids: CASSYGQIMNTEAFF. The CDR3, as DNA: TGTGCCAGCAGTTATGGACAGATAATGAACACTGAAGCTTTCTTT.

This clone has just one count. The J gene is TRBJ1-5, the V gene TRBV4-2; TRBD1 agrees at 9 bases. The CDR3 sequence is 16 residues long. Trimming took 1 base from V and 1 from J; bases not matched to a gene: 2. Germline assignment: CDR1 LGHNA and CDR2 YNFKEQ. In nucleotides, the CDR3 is TGTGCCAGCAGCCAAGGGGGACAGGGAAGCAATCAGCCCCAGCATTTT. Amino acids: CASSQGGQGSNQPQHF.

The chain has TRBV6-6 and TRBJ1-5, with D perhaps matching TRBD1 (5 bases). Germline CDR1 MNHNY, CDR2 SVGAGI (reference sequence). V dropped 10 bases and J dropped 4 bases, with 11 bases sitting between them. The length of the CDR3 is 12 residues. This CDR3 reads CAIRDGNQPQHF. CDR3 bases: TGTGCCATCCGGGACGGAAATCAGCCCCAGCATTTT.

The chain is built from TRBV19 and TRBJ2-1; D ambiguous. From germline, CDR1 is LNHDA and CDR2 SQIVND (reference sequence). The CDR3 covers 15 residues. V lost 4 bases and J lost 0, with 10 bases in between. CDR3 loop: CASSSPWSSYNEQFF. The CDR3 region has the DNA TGTGCCAGTAGTAGCCCGTGGAGCTCCTACAATGAGCAGTTCTTC.

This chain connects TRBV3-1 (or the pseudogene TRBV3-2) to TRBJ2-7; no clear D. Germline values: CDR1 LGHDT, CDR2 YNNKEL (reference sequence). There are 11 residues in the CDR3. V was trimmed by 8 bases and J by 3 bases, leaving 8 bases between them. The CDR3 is CASGRNYEQYF. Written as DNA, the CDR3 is TGTGCCAGCGGAAGGAACTACGAGCAGTACTTC.